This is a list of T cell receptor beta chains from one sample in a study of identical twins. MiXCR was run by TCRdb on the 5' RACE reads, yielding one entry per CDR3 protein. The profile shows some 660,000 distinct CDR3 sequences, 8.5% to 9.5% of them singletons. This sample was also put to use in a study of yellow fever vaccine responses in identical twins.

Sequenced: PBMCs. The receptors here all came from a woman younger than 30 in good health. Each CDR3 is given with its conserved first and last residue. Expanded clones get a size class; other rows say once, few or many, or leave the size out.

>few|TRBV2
CASRSSGAGANVLTF
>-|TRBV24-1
CATSPLGGGGTDTQYF
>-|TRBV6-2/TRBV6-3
CASSYSSRGIEQFF
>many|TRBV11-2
CASSFLGSGLTNYGYTF
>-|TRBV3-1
CASSLSGTGGTDTQYF
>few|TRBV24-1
CATSETAGGGETQYF
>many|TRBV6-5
CASSYGQFQETQYF
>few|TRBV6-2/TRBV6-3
CASSYSIQGTYEQYF
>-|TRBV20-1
CSARRGGQGRNAEAFF
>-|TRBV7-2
CASSLEALATDTQYF
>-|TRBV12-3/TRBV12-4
CASSLDHRTGSPLHF
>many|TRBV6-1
CASRGQAWNEQYF
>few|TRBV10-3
CAIRGTGEGEQYF
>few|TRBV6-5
CASSYRLVGGSSEQYF
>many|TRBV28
CASSFGATNEKLFF
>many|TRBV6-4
CASSKAGGLTGELFF
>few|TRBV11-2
CASSLDLGQSEAFF
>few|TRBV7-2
CASSSRLAGGGETQYF
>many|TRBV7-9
CASMGTQETQYF
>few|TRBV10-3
CAISESDDYSNQPQHF
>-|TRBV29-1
CSADGLAGSQFF
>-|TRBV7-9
CASAKQGDFRNEQFF
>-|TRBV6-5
CASSYSRGAPNADTQYF
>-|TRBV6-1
CASRLSGGIYGYTF
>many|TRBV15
CATSRESGRAGNEQFF
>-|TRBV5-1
CASSLLPRSTDTQYF
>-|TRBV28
CASSWGQEGTEAFF
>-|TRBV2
CASRRTGIMDIQYF
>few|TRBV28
CATRWDRVMNTEAFF
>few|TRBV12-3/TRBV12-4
CASSLTGTVEQFF
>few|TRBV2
CASSDTSLLNQPQHF
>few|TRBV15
CATSRDPIRTGTGELFF